The present T cell receptor (beta chain) was sequenced within a study of shared clonotypes between healthy human individuals. The CDR3 covers 14 residues. The germline V and J ends were trimmed by 4 bases and 3 bases, with 10 bases remaining between them. Germline V gene data show CDR1 as KGHSH and CDR2 as LQKENI. Generated by immunoSEQ multiplex PCR, the TCRdb table keeps only in-frame clones and is missing some. Of roughly 2 million clones in the sample, 90% to 95% were seen once. This chain joins TRBV18 and TRBJ2-1, with D tentatively TRBD2 (5 bases). The receptor was isolated from a man aged 18-30 years in good health. Sample: naive CD4+ T cells sorted from blood. The subset was: CD45RA+ positively selected. In nucleotides, the CDR3 is TGTGCCAGCTCACTTGCGACTATCTACAATGAGCAGTTCTTC. Its translation: CASSLATIYNEQFF.